This paragraph reports one T cell receptor (beta chain). Authors' analysis steps: For nucleated cells, counts were estimated from reference gene primer amplification. The table came from immunoSEQ multiplex PCR; TCRdb's copy has only in-frame clones and leaves some out. V, J and clone size reflect that table, while D and trimming were determined from the DNA. The table lists roughly 240,000 clones, more than 75% of them singletons, with 5.5% to 6% in the top ten. The data were taken from a study of blood T cell repertoires in COVID-19. Across the study: Acute and convalescent COVID-19 samples came from the United States, Italy and Spain.

Seattle-derived patients entered the study during active infection and were followed longitudinally. The CDR3 is made up of 12 amino acids. Per the germline V gene, CDR1 is MNHEY and CDR2 is SVGAGI. Germline trimming cut 5 bases from V and 6 bases from J; bases unmatched to any gene: 2. Sequenced material: peripheral blood. The receptor's source is a woman older than 75 with COVID-19, enrolled during active disease. This rearrangement joins TRBV6-5 to TRBJ1-2; 8 bases agree with TRBD1. DNA for the CDR3: TGTGCCAGCAGTACACAGGGGGATGGCTACACCTTC. It encodes CASSTQGDGYTF.